This TCR beta chain was captured by sequencing in a study of T cell responses to AZD1222 COVID-19 vaccine. Findings and limits, study-wide: Among those given AZD1222, only five to seven were seropositive at baseline.

As regards this clone: Its antigen is not known.

Assay: immunoSEQ multiplex PCR; the TCRdb copy retains only in-frame clones and omits some. The sample lists about 100,000 clones, 88% occurring once. The CDR3 is made up of 13 amino acids. The V gene lost 1 base and the J gene lost 5 bases, with 8 bases spanning the gap. CDR1 is SEHNR and CDR2 is FQNEAQ in the germline V gene (reference sequence). The sequence was obtained from an adult in good health. The specimen was peripheral blood, collected on day 0 of AZD1222 vaccination. The chain couples TRBV7-9 to TRBJ1-2; no clear D gene. The CDR3 region has the DNA TGTGCCAGCAGCTTAGGTGTAGAGTATGGCTACACCTTC. Residues: CASSLGVEYGYTF.